One sample yielded the 19 T cell receptor beta chains listed below, sequenced in a study of cytomegalovirus exposure and HLA in healthy donors. Primers for the PCR totalled 60 Vbeta and 13 Jbeta. The protocol was immunoSEQ multiplex PCR, while the TCRdb copy is restricted to in-frame clones and leaves out a portion. Reported are roughly 110,000 clones; the ten largest clones contain 3.7%. The sequencing input was PBMCs. Every receptor here comes from a man under 40 in good health and CMV-seronegative.

V usage is TRBV7-2 and J usage is TRBJ2-5, with 11 bases that match TRBD2. Per the germline V gene, CDR1 is SGHTA and CDR2 is FQGNSA. The ends lost 3 bases at V and 5 bases at J; junction bases unmatched: 8. This CDR3 spans 16 amino acids. CDR3 in DNA: TGTGCCAGCAGCTTGGTTAGCGGGGGGGCAGGGGAGACCCAGTACTTC. This translates into CASSLVSGGAGETQYF.

The V gene is TRBV7-8, the J gene TRBJ1-6; D perhaps matches TRBD1 (5 bases). V was trimmed by 4 bases and J by 7 bases, leaving 14 bases between them. The CDR3 has 15 amino acids. Germline V gene sequence: CDR1 SGHVS, CDR2 FQNEAQ. The CDR3 sequence: CASSWGGVKNSPLHF. The DNA for the CDR3 is TGTGCCAGCAGCTGGGGGGGGGTGAAGAATTCACCCCTCCACTTT.

The gene calls are TRBV5-6 and TRBJ2-5, with D unclear. The J call may not be correct, given that the DNA end is closer to TRBJ2-7. CDR3 length: 14 amino acids. Germline V gives CDR1 SGHDT, CDR2 YYEEEE. CDR3 amino acids: CASSSMLGSYEQYF. In nucleotides, the CDR3 is TGTGCCAGCAGCTCCATGTTGGGCAGCTACGAGCAGTACTTC.

CDR3 sequence reads: CASSVDRVGEQYF. CDR3 coding DNA: TGTGCCAGCAGCGTAGACAGGGTCGGGGAGCAGTACTTC. The chain links TRBV7-2 to TRBJ2-7, with 7 bases aligning to TRBD1. This CDR3 contains 13 residues. Germline lookup yields CDR1 SGHTA and CDR2 FQGNSA. J lost 7 bases, V lost 5 bases, and 8 bases had no gene match.

The chain uses TRBV11-2 and TRBJ1-1; D uncertain. Deletions cut 2 bases from V and 10 bases from J, with 8 bases between. CDR3 length: 11 amino acids. Germline loops: CDR1 SGHAT, CDR2 FQNNGV. This CDR3 is CASSLQEAAFF. The CDR3 DNA reads TGTGCCAGCAGCTTACAGGAGGCAGCTTTCTTT.

This chain connects TRBV6-5 to TRBJ2-2; a weak D match, TRBD2 (5 bases). The V end was cut by 6 bases, the J end by 1 base, with 12 bases between. This CDR3 is built from 15 residues. Germline V CDR1 and CDR2: MNHEY, SVGAGI. CDR3 coding DNA: TGTGCCAGCAGGGGTCGGGGAGTGAACACCGGGGAGCTGTTTTTT. Its protein is CASRGRGVNTGELFF.

The chain employs TRBV19 and TRBJ1-2; TRBD1 aligns across 10 bases. J lost 4 bases, V lost 6 bases, and 5 bases had no gene match. The CDR3 is 14 residues long. Looked up from germline, CDR1 is LNHDA and CDR2 is SQIVND (reference sequence). CDR3 nucleotide sequence: TGTGCCAGTAGGGGGACAGGGGCTGGCTATGGCTACACCTTC. Translated, it gives CASRGTGAGYGYTF. Full variable domain (missing parts from reference TRBV19 and TRBJ1-2): DGGITQSPKYLFRKEGQNVTLSCEQNLNHDAMYWYRQDPGQGLRLIYYSQIVNDFQKGDIAEGYSVSREKKESFPLTVTSAQKNPTAFYLCASRGTGAGYGYTFGSGTRLTVV.

This chain uses TRBV11-2 with TRBJ2-7, with 10 bases aligning to TRBD1. The CDR3 runs to 16 residues. V trimming: 1 base; J trimming: 6 bases; junction bases outside the gene matches: 9. Per the germline V gene, CDR1 is SGHAT and CDR2 is FQNNGV. DNA of the CDR3: TGTGCCAGCAGCTTAGTCGGCCGGGACAGGGGTGCCGAGCAGTACTTC. Translating it yields CASSLVGRDRGAEQYF.

The chain combines TRBV19 with TRBJ2-3, with 9 bases that match TRBD1. The V gene's germline CDR1 is LNHDA and CDR2 SQIVND (reference sequence). The CDR3 extends over 17 amino acids. V gave up 5 bases and J gave up 5 bases; unmatched junction bases: 14. CDR3 in amino acids: CASSEPLYRGRGDTQYF. Here the CDR3 DNA reads TGTGCCAGTAGTGAGCCCTTGTACAGGGGGCGAGGAGATACGCAGTATTTT.

V and J are TRBV5-1 and TRBJ1-2; the match to TRBD1 covers 8 bases. CDR3 size: 17 residues. Germline CDR1 reads SGHRS; CDR2 reads YFSETQ. Trimming removed 4 bases from V and 3 bases from J; junction bases left unmatched: 14. The CDR3: CASSPTLTTGDYYGYTF. Written as DNA, the CDR3 is TGCGCCAGCAGCCCTACCTTAACGACAGGGGACTACTATGGCTACACCTTC.

This sequence joins TRBV27 and TRBJ2-2, with D possibly TRBD2 on 5 matching bases. Trimming took off 3 bases at V and 5 bases at J, with 10 bases between the two ends. This CDR3 contains 14 residues. Germline-derived CDR1 and CDR2 are MNHEY and SMNVEV (reference sequence). The CDR3, as DNA: TGTGCCAGCAGTTTTCGGGGTAATACCGGGGAGCTGTTTTTT. It specifies CASSFRGNTGELFF.

The chain links TRBV18 to TRBJ2-3, with TRBD1 matching over 10 bases. Unmatched junction bases numbered 2, after V lost 1 base and J lost 4 bases. In germline, CDR1 is KGHSH, CDR2 LQKENI. This CDR3 is 15 amino acids long. The CDR3 sequence: CASSPLGQGADTQYF. The CDR3 DNA follows: TGTGCCAGCTCACCACTCGGACAGGGGGCAGATACGCAGTATTTT. The full variable domain, its missing parts supplied by reference TRBV18 and TRBJ2-3, is NAGVMQNPRHLVRRRGQEARLRCSPMKGHSHVYWYRQLPEEGLKFMVYLQKENIIDESGMPKERFSAEFPKEGPSILRIQQVVRGDSAAYFCASSPLGQGADTQYFGPGTRLTVL.

This rearrangement joins TRBV4-2 to TRBJ2-7, with a possible D match to TRBD1 (5 bases). CDR1 is LGHNA, CDR2 YNFKEQ, per germline. CDR3 length: 17 residues. The ends were cut back, 2 bases at V and 2 bases at J, with 19 bases in the middle. CDR3 DNA sequence: TGTGCCAGCAGCCAAACATGGGGCCCCCAGAGGACCTACGAGCAGTACTTC. The encoded protein is CASSQTWGPQRTYEQYF.

The V and J genes are TRBV25-1 and TRBJ1-2; 7 bases map to TRBD1. The germline CDR1 and CDR2 sequences are MGHDK and SYGVNS. V shed 6 bases and J 2 bases; nucleotides not matched to a gene: 3. The CDR3 has 13 residues. CDR3 amino acids: CASRKTGNYGYTF. CDR3 bases: TGTGCCAGCAGGAAGACAGGGAACTATGGCTACACCTTC.

The chain couples TRBV5-1 to TRBJ2-7; D is perhaps TRBD1 (5 bases). V was shortened by 0 bases and J by 3 bases, with 10 bases between the two germline ends. CDR1 is SGHRS, CDR2 YFSETQ, per germline. The length of the CDR3 is 14 residues. The CDR3 DNA follows: TGCGCCAGCAGCTTGGAGGGGCTAAGCTACGAGCAGTACTTC. This translates into CASSLEGLSYEQYF.

The CDR3 DNA reads as TGTGCCAGCAGCTTGGGACTAGCGGTTCAAGAGACCCAGTACTTC. Its protein is CASSLGLAVQETQYF. The chain is built from TRBV7-2 and TRBJ2-5, with 11 bases aligning to TRBD2. Losses at the gene ends were 3 bases for V and 2 bases for J; bases not matched to a gene: 2. CDR1 SGHTA and CDR2 FQGNSA come from the germline V gene. There are 15 residues in the CDR3. Full variable domain (outside the CDR3, taken from reference TRBV7-2 and TRBJ2-5): GAGVSQSPSNKVTEKGKDVELRCDPISGHTALYWYRQSLGQGLEFLIYFQGNSAPDKSGLPSDRFSAERTGGSVSTLTIQRTQQEDSAVYLCASSLGLAVQETQYFGPGTRLLVL.

This sequence joins TRBV10-3 and TRBJ1-5; D is unclear. V lost 3 bases and J 3 bases, leaving 9 bases between the germline ends. The germline CDR1 and CDR2 sequences are ENHRY and SYGVKD. The CDR3 has 14 residues. CDR3 protein: CAISEGADNQPQHF. The CDR3 DNA sequence: TGTGCCATCAGTGAAGGAGCCGACAATCAGCCCCAGCATTTT.

The chain uses TRBV6-5 and TRBJ2-7; 10 bases align to TRBD1. The CDR3 has 15 residues. Germline CDR1 reads MNHEY; CDR2 reads SVGAGI. The V and J ends lost 2 bases and 6 bases, in that order; junction bases with no gene match: 7. The DNA of the CDR3 is TGTGCCAGCAGTTACGGGGGGACAGGGGAGCGCGAGCAGTACTTC. This codes for CASSYGGTGEREQYF.

J is TRBJ2-5 and V is TRBV7-7; weak D call: TRBD2 (7 bases). V was clipped by 4 bases and J by 4 bases, with 16 bases between them. Looked up from germline, CDR1 is SSHAT and CDR2 is FNYEAQ (reference sequence). The CDR3 spans 15 residues. CDR3 nucleotide sequence: TGTGCCAGCAGCTCAGCGGGCGGGGGCGGAGAGACCCAGTACTTC. Translating gives CASSSAGGGGETQYF.